The 14 T cell receptor beta chains below all came from one sample that was sequenced in a study of early stage breast cancer tumors. Repertoires were generated with immunoSEQ multiplex PCR, while TCRdb's copy carries only in-frame clones and drops some. The sample includes several thousand clones, around 66% of them seen just once. Sequenced material: normal breast tissue next to the tumor. These TCRs come from a person aged 50-59 years with breast cancer.

This rearrangement joins TRBV11-3 to TRBJ1-1; D call uncertain. The CDR3 totals 13 residues. Trimming removed 0 bases at V and 4 bases at J, with 6 bases between. The germline gives CDR1 SGHNT, CDR2 YENEEA. As DNA, the CDR3 is TGTGCCAGCAGCTTAGATCGGACCACTGAAGCTTTCTTT. This translates into CASSLDRTTEAFF.

In this sample, this clone turned up a few times. This rearrangement joins TRBV7-8 to TRBJ2-1; D is unclear. Germline lookup yields CDR1 SGHVS and CDR2 FQNEAQ. The germline V and J ends were trimmed by 1 base and 8 bases, with 12 bases remaining between them. There are 14 residues in the CDR3. CDR3 protein: CASSLDGPLDEQFF. In DNA form, the CDR3 reads TGTGCCAGCAGCTTAGACGGGCCGTTGGATGAGCAGTTCTTC.

This clone has only one observation. The chain has TRBV7-3 and TRBJ2-5; D gene unclear. V was pared by 5 bases and J by 10 bases, with 20 bases between. CDR1 and CDR2 from the germline V gene are SGHTA and FQGTGA. This CDR3 contains 14 residues. The DNA for the CDR3 is TGTGCCAGCAGCCAGGTCTACGTACCAAGAGACCAGTACTTC. Translating it yields CASSQVYVPRDQYF. Filled out from reference TRBV7-3 and TRBJ2-5, the complete variable domain reads GAGVSQTPSNKVTEKGKYVELRCDPISGHTALYWYRQSLGQGPEFLIYFQGTGAADDSGLPNDRFFAVRPEGSVSTLKIQRTERGDSAVYLCASSQVYVPRDQYFGPGTRLLVL.

The chain employs TRBV6-6 and TRBJ2-1; 13 nucleotides align to TRBD2. Trimming took 6 bases from V and 9 from J; bases not matched to a gene: 5. CDR1 and CDR2 from the germline V gene are MNHNY and SVGAGI (reference sequence). The length of the CDR3 is 14 residues. The CDR3 region is CASRGLAGSREQFF. CDR3 in DNA: TGTGCCAGCAGGGGACTAGCGGGATCGCGTGAGCAGTTCTTC.

The chain is built from TRBV29-1 and TRBJ2-7, with D hard to call. This CDR3 has 12 amino acids. V dropped 7 bases and J dropped 6 bases, with 16 bases sitting between them. The V gene's germline CDR1 is SQVTM and CDR2 ANQGSEA. The CDR3 sequence is CSARYAQGEQYF. The CDR3 bases are TGCAGCGCACGGTACGCCCAAGGCGAGCAGTACTTC.

The rearrangement uses TRBV20-1 and TRBJ2-4; D gene uncertain. CDR3 size: 11 residues. The V gene's germline CDR1 is DFQATT and CDR2 SNEGSKA (reference sequence). Trimming left V 1 base short and J 6 bases short, with 4 bases between. The chain's CDR3 is CSARGTNIQYF. The CDR3 DNA reads as TGCAGTGCTAGAGGAACAAACATTCAGTACTTC.

The chain combines TRBV7-2 with TRBJ1-5, with a tentative D call TRBD1 (5 bases). CDR1 and CDR2 from the germline V gene are SGHTA and FQGNSA. V was cut by 5 bases and J by 6 bases, with 11 bases left in between. There are 13 residues in the CDR3. This CDR3 reads CASSHPGSQPQHF. The DNA for the CDR3 is TGTGCCAGCAGCCATCCAGGGAGTCAGCCCCAGCATTTT. The full variable domain, its missing parts supplied by reference TRBV7-2 and TRBJ1-5, is GAGVSQSPSNKVTEKGKDVELRCDPISGHTALYWYRQSLGQGLEFLIYFQGNSAPDKSGLPSDRFSAERTGGSVSTLTIQRTQQEDSAVYLCASSHPGSQPQHFGDGTRLSIL.

The rearrangement uses TRBV7-9 and TRBJ2-7; D is perhaps TRBD1 (6 bases). The V end lost 5 bases, the J end lost 7 bases, and 15 bases lay between the germline ends. The CDR3 loop spans 13 amino acids. Per germline, CDR1 SEHNR and CDR2 FQNEAQ (reference sequence). The CDR3 region is CASSPGTLWEQYF. Written as DNA, the CDR3 is TGTGCCAGCAGCCCCGGGACACTGTGGGAGCAGTACTTC.

The V gene is TRBV4-1, the J gene TRBJ2-3; D possibly matches TRBD1 or TRBD2 (5 bases each). The CDR3 contains 18 residues. Germline CDR1 is MGHRA and CDR2 is YSYEKL. V lost 1 base and J 4 bases, leaving 21 bases between the germline ends. CDR3 residues: CASSQVPFWGSRADTQYF. The CDR3 coding sequence is TGCGCCAGCAGCCAAGTCCCCTTCTGGGGGAGTAGGGCAGATACGCAGTATTTT.

The V call is TRBV11-2, the J call TRBJ2-1; D gene uncertain. CDR3 length: 14 residues. Germline values: CDR1 SGHAT, CDR2 FQNNGV. V was shortened by 1 base and J by 8 bases, with 12 bases between the two germline ends. The CDR3 here is CASSLVRPGDEQFF. The CDR3 DNA reads as TGTGCCAGCAGCTTAGTTCGTCCCGGAGATGAGCAGTTCTTC.

The chain is built from TRBV6-1 and TRBJ1-4, with D possibly matching TRBD1 (6 bases). Germline V gene lookup returns CDR1 MNHNS and CDR2 SASEGT. The CDR3 covers 18 residues. V was pared by 2 bases and J by 7 bases, with 23 bases between. CDR3 amino acids: CASSEFGSWGAFGEKLFF. The CDR3 DNA sequence: TGTGCCAGCAGTGAATTCGGGTCATGGGGGGCCTTCGGTGAAAAACTGTTTTTT.

The chain is built from TRBV9 and TRBJ1-3; D call uncertain. The CDR3 totals 14 residues. Trimming took 4 bases from V and 4 from J, leaving 12 bases between them. Germline-derived CDR1 and CDR2 are SGDLS and YYNGEE. Here the CDR3 reads CASSSNHRGNTIYF. Here the CDR3 DNA reads TGTGCCAGCAGCTCCAATCATCGCGGAAACACCATATATTTT. The complete variable domain, with remaining parts taken from reference TRBV9 and TRBJ1-3, reads DSGVTQTPKHLITATGQRVTLRCSPRSGDLSVYWYQQSLDQGLQFLIQYYNGEERAKGNILERFSAQQFPDLHSELNLSSLELGDSALYFCASSSNHRGNTIYFGEGSWLTVV.

Within the sample, this clone is medium-sized. V gene TRBV11-2 combines with J gene TRBJ1-2; D is unresolved. Looked up from germline, CDR1 is SGHAT and CDR2 is FQNNGV. V shed 5 bases and J shed 2 bases, with 9 bases lying between them. The CDR3 sequence is 13 residues long. CDR3 loop: CASSPDGNYGYTF. The DNA of the CDR3 is TGTGCCAGCAGCCCGGACGGGAACTATGGCTACACCTTC.

This clone was picked up a small number of times. The gene calls are TRBV6-5 and TRBJ2-7; D may be TRBD2 (5 bases). The CDR3 loop spans 14 amino acids. Trimming cost V 2 bases and J 8 bases, with 16 bases left between them. Germline V gives CDR1 MNHEY, CDR2 SVGAGI. The CDR3 loop reads CASSYGGGQAKQYF. CDR3 nucleotide sequence: TGTGCCAGCAGTTACGGAGGAGGTCAAGCAAAGCAGTACTTC.